Detailed here is one TCR beta chain. Authors' methods: Nucleated cell counts were estimated from reference gene primer amplification. Using immunoSEQ multiplex PCR, the repertoire was profiled, and TCRdb retains in-frame clones only, with some absent. The V and J calls and the clone size are those of that table, but D and trimming were determined from the DNA. The sample shows 150,000 to 200,000 clones, around 85% of them seen only once. While infection was still active, Seattle patients were enrolled and then followed longitudinally. This record comes from a study of blood T cell repertoires in COVID-19. Background on the study: The origin of the acute and convalescent COVID-19 samples was the United States, Italy and Spain. Sources were T cells, B-cell-depleted T cells, or PBMCs; the material itself was cDNA or gDNA.

This CDR3 has 13 residues. Germline V CDR1 and CDR2: SNHLY, FYNNEI. V lost 5 bases to trimming and J lost 2 bases, with 7 bases between them. This sequence joins TRBV2 and TRBJ2-1; unclear D gene. Source material: peripheral blood. This TCR was sampled from a man at least 80 years old with COVID-19, enrolled during active disease. CDR3 sequence: CASSPGPYNEQFF. CDR3 bases: TGTGCCAGCAGTCCAGGCCCCTACAATGAGCAGTTCTTC.